This T cell receptor beta chain is drawn from a study of blood T cells in healthy people across ages (dated by TCRdb to between 2014 and 2017). Background on the whole study: Template switching captured roughly one uniquely barcoded TCR beta cDNA molecule per two T cells in model experiments. Using the same blood draw, the study looked at two additional independent replicas of 1 million unique cDNA reads for two donors, one aged 18 to 30 and the other aged 80 or older. To track age-related changes in TCR beta repertoire diversity, the study relied on deep sequencing normalized with unique cDNA molecular identifiers. Donors were grouped into four age groups: young (average approximately 15 years), middle-aged (less than 40), aged (62) and long-lived (approximately 75). What the work shows at the level of the full study, not this receptor alone: As age increased, observed TCR beta diversity per million T cells dropped in a roughly linear way, and a significant reduction was already evident by age roughly 40. Compared with the aged group, the long-lived group had more naive CD4+ T cells, fewer expanded clones and increased TCR diversity, suggesting age selection. The percentage of naive T cells measured by flow cytometry correlated strongly with observed TCR beta diversity. Estimates of total diversity based on one million sequenced T cells were regarded as lower bounds and as underestimates. Donor CMV infection status was unknown, potentially confounding age-related changes in expanded clonotypes. Bulk unsorted PBMC profiling prevented conclusive comparison of naive and antigen-experienced compartments.

Receptor libraries were prepared by 5' RACE. Data came from an Illumina HiSeq 2500. A second PCR of roughly 7 to 11 cycles was performed with a sample-barcoded 5' primer and a J-beta primer mix. Each TCR beta cDNA molecule received a unique molecular identifier from a template-switch 5' adaptor carrying 12 random nucleotides. Each sample yielded at least 2.5 million CDR3-containing paired-end reads. First-strand cDNA was synthesized from all RNA with the Mint cDNA synthesis kit, primed by a TRBC-specific oligonucleotide. After uracil-DNA glycosylase treatment, a first 18-cycle PCR used universal primers M1SS and BC2_uni_R on all cDNA. Per the source publication's procedure: Normalization of each sample was performed by random selection of 1 million high-quality reads, each carrying a distinct molecular identifier. Reads sharing molecular identifiers were discarded rather than binned into consensus sequences. MiTCR, set to a Q25 quality threshold and the strictest error-elimination algorithm, was used for CDR3 identification, clonotype clustering and error correction. A nonparametric unseen species model with Euler transformation was used to estimate a lower bound on total TCR beta diversity. The public reads were quality trimmed at Q25 with fastp and then assembled into clones with MiXCR by TCRdb, keeping productive beta chains. Duplicate CDR3 protein sequences are folded into a single record with the most common DNA and genes. For this entry, the V and J calls and clone size follow TCRdb and not the study's own pipeline. For this sample there are about 930,000 distinct CDR3 sequences; approximately 32% appear just once. Of the sample, approximately 10% falls within the top ten clones.

The roughly 39 donors, aged 6 to 90 years, were systemically healthy Caucasian individuals from Russia. About 9.1 milliliters of peripheral blood were collected from each donor into EDTA-treated Vacutainer tubes. Ficoll-Paque density-gradient centrifugation was used to isolate PBMCs, with at least 6.5 million obtained per sample. Total RNA, at least 6 micrograms per sample, was extracted from PBMCs with Trizol reagent. Naive CD45RAhigh/CD27high T cell percentages were measured by flow cytometry on a PBMC aliquot from every donor. After removal of 1 base from V and 4 bases from J, the junction retains 16 bases not matched to a gene. The CDR3 holds 18 amino acids from the cysteine to the phenylalanine. CDR3 DNA is the only sequence kept; it has 54 bases, read in frame from the first base. Based on the germline V gene (reference sequence), the CDR1 and CDR2 sequences are DFQATT and SNEGSKA. This clonotype was seen only a few times. The target of this receptor is not known. Base qualities are not at hand, and no much larger clone is one base apart.

The data also belong to a second study, concerning T cells of mothers and their children. Reported in the second study: The donors were nine systemically healthy Caucasian individuals, made up of three mothers and their six children. cDNA synthesis used all of the extracted RNA, with roughly 1.5 ug of RNA in each 15 ul reaction. Sample barcodes and 2-4 random nucleotides were added via the M1S primer in the second PCR. Over 8 million TCR beta CDR3 reads came from each mother, compared with about 3.2 million reads from each child. Thymic selection shapes the output of TCR recombination in a similar way in related and unrelated pairs, and inherited differences have a minor effect. Normalized repertoire overlap was always found to be slightly, but never significantly, higher in related mother-child pairs than in unrelated mother-child pairs. No persistent microchimeric T cell clones were found, with a detection sensitivity of approximately 100 clones per million clonotypes. The study used deep NGS to compare TCR beta repertoires of mothers and children, seeking features distinguishing related mother-child pairs from unrelated individuals. On average, the children were 11 +/- 4 years old, while the mothers were roughly 40 +/- 4 years old. After adapter ligation was performed with NEBNext reagents, the libraries were sequenced on an Illumina HiSeq 2000 with 100+100 nt paired-end reads. To prevent cross-contamination, the mother and child libraries were prepared a month apart and were sequenced in separate runs. For each donor, somewhere between roughly 500,000 and 2,100,000 distinct TCR beta clonotypes were identified. Naive TCR beta clonotypes were estimated from low-frequency clonotypes matched to each donor's FACS-determined naive share, without sorting.

Sequencing was done on a sample of blood. This receptor was obtained from a woman between 35 and 50 years old in good health. The V and J genes are TRBV20-1 and TRBJ2-7, with 10 bases matching TRBD1. The DNA is as follows: TGCAGTGCTAGAGCGGCGGGACAGGGGCCAGGTGCAGGGTACGAGCAGTACTTC. It translates to CSARAAGQGPGAGYEQYF.